This T cell receptor beta chain was profiled in a study of blood T cells in healthy people across ages. This clonotype was counted between two and nine times. Its specificity is not known. Next came a second PCR, run for about 6 to 11 cycles, which used a sample-barcoded 5' primer along with a J-beta primer mix. TCRdb analysed the 5' RACE reads with MiXCR anew, one entry per CDR3 protein. The sample carries 780,000 or so distinct CDR3 sequences, roughly 25% recorded once. Germline CDR1 reads MNHEY; CDR2 reads SMNVEV (reference sequence). The CDR3 spans 12 residues. V gave up 5 bases and J gave up 8 bases, with 10 bases separating them. Notes on the study in general: A strong correlation between TCR beta diversity and naive T cell percentage was seen. There were more naive CD4+ cells and higher diversity in long-lived donors than in aged donors.

These same data were also listed under a study on T cells of mothers and their children. As reported in that work: Per mother, over 8.5 million TCR beta CDR3 reads were obtained; per child, approximately 3.2 million. Unrelated mother-child pairs always had slightly, but never significantly, lower normalized overlap than related pairs.

This clonotype was obtained from a boy younger than 18 in good health. The chain is built from TRBV27 and TRBJ2-1; possible D gene TRBD2, 6 bases. Sequencing was done on a sample of blood. The CDR3, as DNA: TGTGCCAGCAGTAGCGGGCCACATGAGCAGTTCTTC. Translated, it gives CASSSGPHEQFF.